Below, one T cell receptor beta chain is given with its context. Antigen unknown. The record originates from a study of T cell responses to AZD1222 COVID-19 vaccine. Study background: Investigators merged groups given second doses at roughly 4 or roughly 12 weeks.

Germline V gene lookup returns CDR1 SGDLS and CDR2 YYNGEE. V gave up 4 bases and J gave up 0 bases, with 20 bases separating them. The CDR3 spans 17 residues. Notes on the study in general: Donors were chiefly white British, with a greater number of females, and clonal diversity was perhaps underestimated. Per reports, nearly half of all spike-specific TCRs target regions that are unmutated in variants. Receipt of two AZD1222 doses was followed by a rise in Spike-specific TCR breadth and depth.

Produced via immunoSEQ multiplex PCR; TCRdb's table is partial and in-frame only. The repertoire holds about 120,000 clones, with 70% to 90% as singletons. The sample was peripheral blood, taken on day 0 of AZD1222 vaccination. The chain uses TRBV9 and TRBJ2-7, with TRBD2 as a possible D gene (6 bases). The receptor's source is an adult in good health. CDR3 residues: CASSPYSGAGLSYEQYF. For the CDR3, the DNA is TGTGCCAGCAGCCCATATAGCGGAGCGGGCCTCTCCTACGAGCAGTACTTC.